The 13 T cell receptor beta chains in this list originate from one sample, sequenced in a study of T cell changes during pregnancy in multiple sclerosis (dated by TCRdb to about 2019). The method was the immunoSEQ multiplex PCR assay. In TCRdb, the immuneACCESS table is reduced to in-frame sequences with V and J assigned. These tables do not hold every clone; where another copy was compared, an unresolved V gene accounts for under half, and the others remain unexplained. The sample contains just under 95,000 clones, approximately 92% of them found a single time. Under 3% of the sample goes to the ten largest clones. The sequenced sample was peripheral blood, obtained in the first trimester of pregnancy. The receptors derive from a female donor with multiple sclerosis, enrolled in a pregnancy study.

The V call is TRBV9, the J call TRBJ2-7; 9 nucleotides align to TRBD2. This CDR3 comprises 16 residues. CDR1 and CDR2 (germline): SGDLS, YYNGEE. Trimming at V came to 1 base and at J to 7 bases, leaving 12 bases not matched to a gene. CDR3 region: CASSVSWREGLGEQYF. The CDR3 DNA is TGTGCCAGCAGCGTAAGTTGGCGGGAGGGCCTGGGAGAGCAGTACTTC.

The gene calls are TRBV27 and TRBJ2-2; D remains unclear. This CDR3 has 15 residues. Trimming stripped 0 bases from V and 0 bases from J, with 5 bases between. The germline V gene encodes CDR1 MNHEY and CDR2 SMNVEV (reference sequence). The CDR3 bases are TGTGCCAGCAGTTTATCCAGGTCGAACACCGGGGAGCTGTTTTTT. Its translation is CASSLSRSNTGELFF.

J is TRBJ2-1 and V is TRBV11-2; TRBD2 aligns across 10 bases. The trim removed 1 base at V and 5 bases at J, leaving 2 bases unmatched. Germline assignment: CDR1 SGHAT and CDR2 FQNNGV. The CDR3 contains 15 residues. Written as DNA, the CDR3 is TGTGCCAGCAGCTTAGGGACTAGCGGAAACAATGAGCAGTTCTTC. It translates to CASSLGTSGNNEQFF.

V is TRBV4-3 and J is TRBJ1-1; perhaps TRBD1 as D (5 bases). V shed 3 bases and J shed 4 bases, with 18 bases lying between them. The CDR3 length is 16 residues. Germline values: CDR1 LGHNA, CDR2 YSLEER. CDR3 nucleotides: TGCGCCAGCAGCCAGGGCGAGGAGGGGCAGGGCACTGAAGCTTTCTTT. Its protein is CASSQGEEGQGTEAFF.

This clone was seen once. CDR3 DNA sequence: TGTGCCAGCAGCTTAACTAAGATAGGCTGGGTCTACGAGCAGTACTTC. The encoded protein is CASSLTKIGWVYEQYF. This chain links TRBV5-6 with TRBJ2-7; no reliable D call. CDR1 SGHDT and CDR2 YYEEEE come from the germline V gene. The CDR3 totals 16 residues. V lost 2 bases to trimming and J lost 3 bases, with 18 bases between them.

V usage is TRBV28 and J usage is TRBJ1-1; D is unresolved. CDR3 size: 14 residues. V lost 1 base and J 7 bases, leaving 13 bases between the germline ends. Per germline, CDR1 MDHEN and CDR2 SYDVKM. CDR3 amino acids: CASSLSSGRIEAFF. The CDR3 DNA sequence: TGTGCCAGCAGTTTATCTTCGGGGAGGATTGAAGCTTTCTTT.

The V and J genes are TRBV6-1 and TRBJ1-2; D not certain. The ends were cut back, 1 base at V and 4 bases at J, with 10 bases in the middle. This CDR3 is 14 amino acids long. Germline CDR1 reads MNHNS; CDR2 reads SASEGT. The CDR3 DNA follows: TGTGCCAGCAGTGAAGGGTTCGGGATCTATGGCTACACCTTC. It codes for CASSEGFGIYGYTF.

This sequence joins TRBV28 and TRBJ1-4; no clear D. CDR3 length: 13 amino acids. Trimming shortened V by 3 bases and J by 8 bases, and 10 bases separated the two germline ends. CDR1 is MDHEN, CDR2 SYDVKM, per germline. The CDR3 DNA sequence: TGTGCCAGCAGTTTTGACCAGGTCGAAAAACTGTTTTTT. Residues: CASSFDQVEKLFF.

The V and J genes are TRBV7-8 and TRBJ2-3; perhaps TRBD2 as D (6 bases). The V and J ends lost 2 bases and 5 bases respectively, with 14 bases between them. From germline, CDR1 is SGHVS and CDR2 FQNEAQ. This CDR3 contains 15 residues. The CDR3 nucleotides are TGTGCCAGCAGCTTAACGGAGGGCCGTAAAGATACGCAGTATTTT. It encodes CASSLTEGRKDTQYF. The full variable domain, in which reference TRBV7-8 and TRBJ2-3 provide the parts outside the CDR3, is GAGVSQSPRYKVAKRGQDVALRCDPISGHVSLFWYQQALGQGPEFLTYFQNEAQLDKSGLPSDRFFAERPEGSVSTLKIQRTQQEDSAVYLCASSLTEGRKDTQYFGPGTRLTVL.

This sequence joins TRBV5-4 and TRBJ2-2; 8 bases are a match to TRBD1. The CDR3 length is 15 residues. Germline V gene sequence: CDR1 SGHNT, CDR2 YYREEE (reference sequence). The trim removed 4 bases at V and 5 bases at J, leaving 7 bases unmatched. CDR3 DNA sequence: TGTGCCAGCAGCCTCGGACAGGGTTTAACCGGGGAGCTGTTTTTT. Its translation: CASSLGQGLTGELFF.

The chain uses TRBV27 and TRBJ2-4, with a tentative D call TRBD1 (5 bases). Germline CDR1 MNHEY, CDR2 SMNVEV (reference sequence). Trimming removed 3 bases at V and 0 bases at J, with 18 bases between. This CDR3 has 18 residues. CDR3 amino acids: CASSFPKGWGPAKNIQYF. The DNA for the CDR3 is TGTGCCAGCAGTTTCCCTAAGGGCTGGGGCCCAGCCAAAAACATTCAGTACTTC.

The rearrangement joins TRBV5-6 to TRBJ2-6, with D unclear. Germline CDR1 and CDR2: SGHDT and YYEEEE. CDR3 length equals 17 residues. The V gene lost 2 bases and the J gene lost 0 bases, with 12 bases spanning the gap. The CDR3 DNA sequence: TGTGCCAGCAGCTTCAAGCCTGTTAGCTCTGGGGCCAACGTCCTGACTTTC. Translation: CASSFKPVSSGANVLTF.

The chain combines TRBV11-2 with TRBJ1-5; 9 bases fit TRBD1. Germline V gives CDR1 SGHAT, CDR2 FQNNGV. This CDR3 is 15 amino acids long. The J segment lost 4 bases and the V segment lost 5 bases, leaving 6 bases of the junction unmatched. The CDR3: CASSPDRGVNQPQHF. As DNA, the CDR3 is TGTGCCAGCAGCCCAGACAGGGGGGTGAATCAGCCCCAGCATTTT.